This record looks at one TCR beta chain sequence and its context. Per the original data handling: How many nucleated cells were present was estimated from reference gene primer amplification. The method was immunoSEQ multiplex PCR; TCRdb's version includes in-frame clones alone and lacks a portion of them. Clone size and V and J calls were adopted from that table, with D and trimming inferred from the DNA. The data contain a few hundred thousand clones, approximately 82% of them seen just once; the ten biggest clones take up over 10%. The record originates from a study of blood T cell repertoires in COVID-19. Background on the study: Sources were T cells, B-cell-depleted T cells, or PBMCs; the material itself was cDNA or gDNA.

CDR1 KGHSH and CDR2 LQKENI come from the germline V gene. The ends lost 1 base at V and 3 bases at J; junction bases unmatched: 12. The CDR3 spans 17 residues. The material sequenced was peripheral blood. This chain connects TRBV18 to TRBJ2-7; 7 bases map to TRBD1. The source is a human donor in a cohort sampled during active COVID-19. Written as DNA, the CDR3 is TGTGCCAGCTCACCACGGGACAGCCTCGGGACCGTCTACGAGCAGTACTTC. This translates into CASSPRDSLGTVYEQYF.